Listed here are 21 T cell receptor beta chains from one sample, sequenced in a study of blood T cells in healthy people across ages. With a J-beta primer mix and a sample-barcoded 5' primer, a second PCR ran roughly 6 to 11 cycles. TCRdb re-called the 5' RACE reads with MiXCR, one entry per CDR3 protein. The sample has 1,100,000 or so distinct CDR3 sequences, more than 40% seen once; the top ten hold approximately 17%. The sample taken for sequencing was blood. The receptors derive from a woman aged 55-70 years in good health.

There are a few counts of this clonotype. The gene calls are TRBV10-3 and TRBJ2-3, with a possible D match to TRBD2 (6 bases). The CDR3 runs 13 residues. With 5 bases removed from V and 6 bases from J, the gap between germline ends came to 12 bases. In germline, CDR1 is ENHRY, CDR2 SYGVKD. CDR3 nucleotides: TGTGCCATCAGTTCGGGAGAAGCGGATACGCAGTATTTT. This translates into CAISSGEADTQYF.

The V call is TRBV6-5, the J call TRBJ2-1, with 8 positions matching TRBD1. After removal of 4 bases from V and 5 bases from J, the junction contained 7 bases not matched to a gene. The CDR3 has 15 residues. CDR1 and CDR2 (germline): MNHEY, SVGAGI. The CDR3 coding sequence is TGTGCCAGCAGTTTAGGACAGGGCTTTAACAATGAGCAGTTCTTC. As protein: CASSLGQGFNNEQFF.

Concerning this clonotype itself: Being one base from a much bigger clone, this may be a read error. The rearrangement links TRBV13 to TRBJ2-5; 8 positions match TRBD1. Germline CDR1 PRHDT, CDR2 FYEKMQ (reference sequence). With V trimmed by 4 bases and J by 11 bases, 15 bases remained unmatched. This CDR3 spans 15 amino acids. The CDR3 DNA reads as TGTGCCAGCAGCTGGGGACAGGCCTCCTACAATGAGCAGTACTTC. Translated, it gives CASSWGQASYNEQYF.

This chain links TRBV10-1 with TRBJ2-3; TRBD2 is a possible D gene (6 bases). Trimming removed 4 bases at V and 6 bases at J, with 14 bases between. Germline V CDR1 and CDR2: WNHNN, SYGVQD (reference sequence). The CDR3 contains 14 residues. The CDR3 DNA sequence: TGCGCCAGCAGTGGACTAGTAGGTGAGGATACGCAGTATTTT. Its translation: CASSGLVGEDTQYF.

This clonotype was seen a handful of times. This chain joins TRBV5-1 and TRBJ2-7; D might be TRBD1 (5 bases). V was pared by 0 bases and J by 3 bases, with 10 bases between. The CDR3 runs 14 residues. Germline CDR1 reads SGHRS; CDR2 reads YFSETQ. CDR3 nucleotides: TGCGCCAGCAGCTTGGCCCAGGGTCTCTACGAGCAGTACTTC. Its translation is CASSLAQGLYEQYF.

A note on this clonotype: One end of the junction does not line up with germline, which may come from a read error. The chain carries TRBV7-2 and TRBJ1-6, with a possible D match to TRBD1 (5 bases). The length of the CDR3 is 15 residues. Looked up from germline, CDR1 is SGHTA and CDR2 is FQGNSA. In nucleotides, the CDR3 is TGTGCCAGCAGCTTAATCAGGGCCCAGAATTCACCCCCCCACTTT. Its protein is CASSLIRAQNSPPHF.

In its sample, this clonotype was seen a few times. The chain employs TRBV27 and TRBJ2-3; 8 bases are shared with TRBD1. Trimming at V came to 4 bases and at J to 4 bases, leaving 7 bases not matched to a gene. The germline CDR1 and CDR2 sequences are MNHEY and SMNVEV (reference sequence). The CDR3 runs 15 residues. CDR3 loop: CASSSRTGRADTQYF. In DNA form, the CDR3 reads TGTGCCAGCAGTTCCCGGACAGGGAGAGCAGATACGCAGTATTTT.

This clonotype has a single count. V and J are TRBV7-9 and TRBJ1-2, with TRBD1 matching 8 bases. V was pared by 7 bases and J by 10 bases, with 11 bases of the junction left unmatched. Germline CDR1 SEHNR, CDR2 FQNEAQ (reference sequence). The CDR3 is 13 residues long. CDR3 in DNA: TGTGCCAGCATCGGGGCAGGACAGGGCATCTACACCTTC. Translated, it gives CASIGAGQGIYTF.

This clonotype occurred a few times. The chain joins TRBV5-1 to TRBJ2-1; D is possibly TRBD1 or TRBD2 (6 bases each). Germline CDR1 is SGHRS and CDR2 is YFSETQ. Trimming removed 7 bases from V and 6 bases from J, with 11 bases in between. The CDR3 sequence is 12 residues long. In nucleotides, the CDR3 is TGCGCCAGCGAACAGGGACTCAATGAGCAGTTCTTC. Protein: CASEQGLNEQFF.

This chain connects TRBV20-1 to TRBJ2-1; weak D call: TRBD2 (6 bases). Germline CDR1 reads DFQATT; CDR2 reads SNEGSKA (reference sequence). Trimming shortened V by 0 bases and J by 4 bases, and 10 bases separated the two germline ends. This CDR3 region has 14 residues. In DNA, the CDR3 is TGCAGTGCTAGAGATAGGAGGGCTTACAATGAGCAGTTCTTC. Protein sequence: CSARDRRAYNEQFF.

This chain links TRBV9 with TRBJ2-2; 9 bases fit TRBD2. From germline, CDR1 is SGDLS and CDR2 YYNGEE. CDR3 length equals 16 residues. Unmatched junction bases numbered 4, after V lost 3 bases and J lost 1 base. The CDR3 bases are TGTGCCAGCAGCGCCGTTAGCGGGAGGAACACCGGGGAGCTGTTTTTT. Protein product: CASSAVSGRNTGELFF.

This chain connects TRBV6-2 or TRBV6-3 to TRBJ1-4; 7 bases map to TRBD1. Germline lookup yields CDR1 MNHEY and CDR2 SVGEGT. J gave up 0 bases and V 6 bases, and 13 bases lay outside the gene matches. There are 18 residues in the CDR3. CDR3 in amino acids: CASRPHRGGVATNEKLFF. CDR3 coding DNA: TGTGCCAGCAGACCACACAGGGGCGGTGTGGCAACTAATGAAAAACTGTTTTTT.

Points on this clonotype: A much larger clone is a single base away; this may be a read error. V usage is TRBV29-1 and J usage is TRBJ2-7; 7 nucleotides align to TRBD1. The germline V gene encodes CDR1 SQVTM and CDR2 ANQGSEA. Germline trimming cut 4 bases from V and 0 bases from J; bases unmatched to any gene: 3. This CDR3 spans 13 amino acids. CDR3 sequence reads: CSVAGGFSYEQYF. The CDR3 DNA reads TGCAGCGTTGCAGGGGGATTCTCCTACGAGCAGTACTTC.

The genes are TRBV20-1 and TRBJ2-6; D is unresolved. The CDR3 length is 15 residues. The ends were cut back, 5 bases at V and 4 bases at J, with 15 bases in the middle. CDR1 DFQATT and CDR2 SNEGSKA come from the germline V gene (reference sequence). CDR3 sequence: CSAFSQVPGANVLTF. CDR3 in DNA: TGCAGTGCTTTTTCCCAGGTCCCCGGGGCCAACGTCCTGACTTTC.

The chain employs TRBV5-1 and TRBJ2-1; the match to TRBD1 covers 7 bases. The V gene end was trimmed by 6 bases and the J gene end by 9 bases; junction bases not matched to a gene: 6. The CDR3 runs to 12 residues. Germline CDR1 SGHRS, CDR2 YFSETQ. This chain's CDR3 is CASKTGVGEQFF. The CDR3, as DNA: TGCGCCAGCAAAACAGGGGTAGGTGAGCAGTTCTTC. The whole variable domain, filled in from reference TRBV5-1 and TRBJ2-1, reads KAGVTQTPRYLIKTRGQQVTLSCSPISGHRSVSWYQQTPGQGLQFLFEYFSETQRNKGNFPGRFSGRQFSNSRSEMNVSTLELGDSALYLCASKTGVGEQFFGPGTRLTVL.

The gene calls are TRBV6-5 and TRBJ1-2; D perhaps matches TRBD1 (6 bases). This CDR3 spans 14 amino acids. V gave up 6 bases and J gave up 4 bases, with 15 bases separating them. Germline CDR1 and CDR2: MNHEY and SVGAGI. In DNA, the CDR3 is TGTGCCAGCAGCCCCGCAGGGGAGGCCTATGGCTACACCTTC. Translation: CASSPAGEAYGYTF.

The chain combines TRBV7-9 with TRBJ2-1; D possibly corresponds to TRBD1 (5 bases). V lost 4 bases and J 10 bases, leaving 11 bases between the germline ends. The CDR3 is 12 residues long. Germline-derived CDR1 and CDR2 are SEHNR and FQNEAQ (reference sequence). The CDR3 DNA sequence: TGTGCCAGCAGCTCAGGGATGGAGGAGCAGTTCTTC. As protein: CASSSGMEEQFF.

The table lists this clonotype with a few counts. This chain's CDR3 is CASSYSRAVPLETQYF. The CDR3 coding sequence is TGTGCCAGCAGTTACTCGAGAGCGGTCCCCCTGGAGACCCAGTACTTC. This chain connects TRBV6-6 to TRBJ2-5; D possibly corresponds to TRBD2 (5 bases). CDR1 is MNHNY and CDR2 is SVGAGI in the germline V gene (reference sequence). V dropped 0 bases and J dropped 5 bases, with 16 bases sitting between them. The CDR3 is 16 residues long.

CDR3 sequence (DNA): TGTGCCAGCAGCTTAGCGATAACGGGAGCTACCTACGAGCAGTACTTC. Translation: CASSLAITGATYEQYF. The genes are TRBV7-8 and TRBJ2-7; D possibly corresponds to TRBD2 (6 bases). The ends were cut back, 0 bases at V and 2 bases at J, with 14 bases in the middle. CDR3 size: 16 residues. In germline, CDR1 is SGHVS, CDR2 FQNEAQ.

A few counts support this clonotype. V is TRBV6-6 and J is TRBJ2-7, with TRBD2 matching 9 bases. Trimming took 6 bases from V and 1 from J; bases not matched to a gene: 4. The CDR3 extends over 14 amino acids. Germline V CDR1 and CDR2: MNHNY, SVGAGI (reference sequence). CDR3 sequence reads: CASRPSGRSYEQYF. CDR3 coding DNA: TGTGCCAGCAGGCCGAGCGGGAGGTCCTACGAGCAGTACTTC.

The rearrangement uses TRBV5-1 and TRBJ2-1; 11 positions match TRBD2. V lost 2 bases and J lost 6; bases outside the gene matches: 16. The CDR3 runs to 19 residues. Germline CDR1 and CDR2: SGHRS and YFSETQ. Written as DNA, the CDR3 is TGCGCCAGCAGCTTCCGCCTGGGTTGGACCGGGACTAGCGGCAATGAGCAGTTCTTC. The encoded protein is CASSFRLGWTGTSGNEQFF.